The present entry profiles one T cell receptor (beta chain) with its context. The germline gene is not matched at one end of the junction; a read error may be the cause. This CDR3 has 14 amino acids. Looked up from germline, CDR1 is SGHNT and CDR2 is YYREEE (reference sequence). This entry is derived from a study of blood T cell repertoires in COVID-19. At the level of the study: Researchers got acute and convalescent COVID-19 samples from the United States, Italy and Spain. PBMCs, B-cell-depleted T cells, or T cells provided the cDNA or gDNA that made up the material.

Authors' methods: The assay estimated nucleated cells by amplifying reference gene primers. Profiled with immunoSEQ multiplex PCR; TCRdb holds only in-frame clones, not every one. V, J and clone size are taken as reported in that table, and D and trimming were inferred from the DNA itself. The sample shows approximately 240,000 clones, around 91% of them seen only once. Sequencing was done on a sample of PBMCs or T cells enriched from blood (not recorded which). The clonotype was recovered from a young woman in a cohort exposed to, infected with or recovered from COVID-19 (not recorded which). The chain uses TRBV5-4 and TRBJ2-7, with TRBD2 matching 8 bases. CDR3 in DNA: TGTGCCAGCGGCCCGGCGGGAGGTCCGGTGGAGGGGGACTTC. Translation gives CASGPAGGPVEGDF.